The T cell receptor beta chain described here comes from a study of identical twins. General study results and limits: Cord blood's abundant beta clonotypes had fewer insertions, unlike memory repertoires. Surplus twin overlap in beta out-of-frame sequences was less pronounced. Models, which agreed with sharing between unrelated individuals, nonetheless underestimated the out-of-frame TCR alpha sharing seen in monozygotic twins.

As to this clonotype: Its target is not known.

Unique molecular identifiers were present on the cDNA, and a universal primer site came from template switching. TCRdb reanalysed the 5' RACE reads using MiXCR and keeps one entry per CDR3 protein. The sample includes about 900,000 distinct CDR3 sequences, about 12% of them seen just once. The CDR3 extends over 11 amino acids. V was trimmed by 9 bases and J by 9 bases, leaving 15 bases between them. The sample was also linked to a second study, of yellow fever vaccine responses in identical twins.

Material for sequencing was PBMCs. This TCR came from a woman younger than 30 in good health. This chain links TRBV23-1 with TRBJ2-7; D is undetermined. TRBV23-1 counts as an open reading frame of uncertain function. CDR3 bases: TGCGCCAGGAGTAAGCCAAAAAGGCAGTACTTC. Its translation: CARSKPKRQYF.